Below, 20 T cell receptor beta chains from the same sample are listed, as sequenced in a study of esophageal squamous cell carcinoma under preoperative chemotherapy. As to time point: after preoperative PTX-NDP chemotherapy. Each CDR3 protein gets one entry after TCRdb re-called the PCR reads with MiXCR. This table has around 34,000 distinct CDR3 sequences, 40% to 60% appearing once. Sample acquisition took place from a patient given preoperative chemotherapy. The receptors come from a human donor with esophageal squamous cell carcinoma. The donor label of this sample is uncertain.

This chain uses TRBV6-1 with TRBJ2-4; D gene uncertain. With the DNA end fitting TRBJ2-3 better, the J assignment may be wrong. This CDR3 has 15 residues. The V gene's germline CDR1 is MNHNS and CDR2 SASEGT. The CDR3, as DNA: TGTGCCAGCAAGGTGGGGATGTGCGCGAAAAATATTCAGTATTTT. Its protein is CASKVGMCAKNIQYF.

At least ten counts were recorded for this clonotype. The chain couples TRBV7-2 to TRBJ2-1; D gene uncertain. Deletions cut 4 bases from V and 4 bases from J, with 8 bases between. The CDR3 covers 13 residues. Germline lookup yields CDR1 SGHTA and CDR2 FQGNSA. The CDR3 loop is CASSSEIYNEQFF. CDR3 DNA: TGTGCCAGCAGCTCGGAGATTTACAATGAGCAGTTCTTC.

In its sample, this clonotype was seen many times. The chain employs TRBV27 and TRBJ2-6; tentatively, D is TRBD1 (6 bases). CDR3 length: 16 amino acids. Germline loops: CDR1 MNHEY, CDR2 SMNVEV (reference sequence). Trimming cost V 6 bases and J 3 bases, with 15 bases left between them. CDR3 sequence reads: CASRPPTGFGANVLTF. The CDR3 bases are TGTGCCAGCAGACCCCCAACAGGGTTTGGGGCCAACGTCCTGACTTTC.

This clonotype was seen ten or more times. The CDR3 reads CAGSGGGVTDTQYF. The CDR3 bases are TGTGCGGGCAGCGGGGGGGGGGTCACAGATACGCAGTATTTT. V gene TRBV7-6 combines with J gene TRBJ2-3; 10 bases line up with TRBD2. The CDR3 is 14 residues long. The germline V gene encodes CDR1 SGHVS and CDR2 FNYEAQ.

V gene TRBV7-3 combines with J gene TRBJ2-5; no definite D call. Trimming removed 4 bases from V and 5 bases from J, with 11 bases in between. CDR1 is SGHTA and CDR2 is FQGTGA in the germline V gene. The CDR3 is 13 residues long. The CDR3 nucleotides are TGTGCCAGCAGCTGGGCACCGACTGAGACCCAGTACTTC. It codes for CASSWAPTETQYF.

About this clonotype itself: This CDR3 is missing its conserved last phenylalanine or tryptophan, likely due to a read error. The genes are TRBV7-3 and TRBJ2-7, with 7 bases lining up with TRBD2. Matching the DNA end better, TRBJ2-1 makes the J call doubtful. This CDR3 is built from 15 residues. The germline V gene encodes CDR1 SGHTA and CDR2 FQGTGA. The CDR3 DNA reads TGTGCCAGCAGCATAGCTAGCGGAGACTACAATGAGCAGTTCTGC. Protein: CASSIASGDYNEQFC.

As to this clonotype: A read error may account for a junction end that differs from germline. V is TRBV7-2 and J is TRBJ2-3, with unresolved D. Germline V lookup: CDR1 SGHTA, CDR2 FQGNSA. The CDR3 covers 12 residues. CDR3 residues: CASSQATNTQYF. DNA of the CDR3: TGTGCCAGCAGCCAGGCCACAAATACGCAGTATTTC.

The chain recombines TRBV12-3 or TRBV12-4 with TRBJ2-3, with TRBD2 matching 8 bases. The end of the DNA is better explained by TRBJ2-5, so the J call may be wrong. The CDR3 loop spans 16 amino acids. The chain's CDR3 is CASGSTGGGAPDTQYF. The CDR3 DNA follows: TGTGCCAGCGGGAGTACCGGGGGGGGGGCCCCAGATACCCAGTACTTC.

This clonotype has a count of ten or more. The chain is built from TRBV27 and TRBJ2-1; D remains ambiguous. Between the trimmed V and J ends, which lost 3 bases and 0 bases, there was a span of 12 bases. The CDR3 is made up of 16 amino acids. Germline V lookup: CDR1 MNHEY, CDR2 SMNVEV (reference sequence). CDR3 protein: CASSFNWGSSYNEQFF. CDR3 nucleotides: TGTGCCAGCAGTTTTAATTGGGGTAGCTCCTACAATGAGCAGTTCTTC.

Notes on this clonotype: At one of its ends the junction is not consistent with the germline gene, which may arise from a read error. This rearrangement joins TRBV7-2 to TRBJ2-3; 8 nucleotides match TRBD2. Germline values: CDR1 SGHTA, CDR2 FQGNSA. This CDR3 contains 15 residues. The CDR3 coding sequence is TGTGCCAGCAGCTTAGGCGGGGGGCGCACAGATAAGCAGTATTTT. This codes for CASSLGGGRTDKQYF.

Many counts were recorded for this clonotype. V gene TRBV11-3 combines with J gene TRBJ2-2, with TRBD2 matching over 12 bases. The V gene's germline CDR1 is SGHNT and CDR2 YENEEA. V lost 5 bases to trimming and J lost 3 bases; unmatched junction nucleotides: 4. The CDR3 is 16 residues long. CDR3 nucleotide sequence: TGTGCCAGCAGCCGCGGGACTAGCGGGCACACCGGGGAGCTGTTTTTT. The encoded protein is CASSRGTSGHTGELFF. Drawing the rest from reference TRBV11-3 and TRBJ2-2, the complete variable domain is EAGVVQSPRYKIIEKKQPVAFWCNPISGHNTLYWYLQNLGQGPELLIRYENEEAVDDSQLPKDRFSAERLKGVDSTLKIQPAELGDSAVYLCASSRGTSGHTGELFFGEGSRLTVL.

This clonotype was counted ten times or more. The rearrangement joins TRBV5-5 to TRBJ1-2; D may be TRBD1 (5 bases). This CDR3 spans 12 amino acids. CDR1 and CDR2 (germline): SGHKS, YYEKEE (reference sequence). V was pared by 2 bases and J by 6 bases, with 8 bases between. DNA for the CDR3: TGTGCCAGCAGCTTCATGGGGGATGGCTACACCTTC. Its translation is CASSFMGDGYTF.

Worth noting for this clonotype: A junction boundary mismatches the germline segment, possibly from a read error. Here the CDR3 reads CASSFGYNTGYTF. CDR3 nucleotide sequence: TGTGCCAGCAGCTTCGGATATAACACTGGCTATACCTTC. V is TRBV7-2 and J is TRBJ1-2, with D unclear. There are 13 residues in the CDR3. Germline loops: CDR1 SGHTA, CDR2 FQGNSA. Combining the CDR3 with reference TRBV7-2 and TRBJ1-2 gives the whole variable domain GAGVSQSPSNKVTEKGKDVELRCDPISGHTALYWYRQSLGQGLEFLIYFQGNSAPDKSGLPSDRFSAERTGGSVSTLTIQRTQQEDSAVYLCASSFGYNTGYTFGSGTRLTVV.

This chain joins TRBV6-4 and TRBJ1-5; a weak D match, TRBD1 (5 bases). The CDR3 runs to 15 residues. V was shortened by 3 bases and J by 0 bases, with 9 bases between the two germline ends. Germline V lookup: CDR1 MRHNA, CDR2 SNTAGT. The CDR3 here is CASSESGYSNQPQHF. DNA of the CDR3: TGTGCCAGCAGTGAATCAGGGTATAGCAATCAGCCCCAGCATTTT.

As regards this clonotype: No conserved phenylalanine or tryptophan ends this CDR3, so it is likely a read error. The limits of the CDR3 on the DNA are not certain, so only TCRdb's listed CDR3 is given. The J gene is TRBJ2-5, the V gene TRBV7-9; the tabulated D call, TRBD1, remains unverified against the DNA. Germline lookup yields CDR1 SEHNR and CDR2 FQNEAQ (reference sequence). From its first to its last residue, the CDR3 has 16 amino acids. The CDR3 loop reads CASSSRPGPGQATQYS.

This clonotype was recorded only once. A junction end diverges from the germline sequence, so it may reflect a read error. V and J are TRBV7-8 and TRBJ2-3, with 7 nucleotides matching TRBD2. This CDR3 has 15 amino acids. CDR1 is SGHVS, CDR2 FQNEAQ, per germline. CDR3 sequence reads: CGGSFVGRGQETQYF. The CDR3 DNA is TGTGGCGGGAGCTTCGTCGGGCGGGGCCAAGAGACCCAGTATTTC.

The genes are TRBV27 and TRBJ2-3; a possible D gene is TRBD2 (6 bases). V lost 6 bases and J lost 1, with 11 bases in between. CDR1 and CDR2 from the germline V gene are MNHEY and SMNVEV (reference sequence). The CDR3 is made up of 14 amino acids. The chain's CDR3 is CASRWRDGTDTQYF. CDR3 sequence (DNA): TGTGCCAGCAGATGGAGGGACGGCACAGATACGCAGTATTTT.

This clonotype showed up many times. This sequence joins TRBV7-2 and TRBJ1-6; D ambiguous. CDR3 size: 14 residues. V was cut by 1 base and J by 4 bases, with 5 bases left in between. CDR1 and CDR2 (germline): SGHTA, FQGNSA. The CDR3 spells CASSLGPYNSPLHF. CDR3 nucleotide sequence: TGTGCCAGCAGCTTAGGGCCATATAATTCACCCCTCCACTTT. Filled out from reference TRBV7-2 and TRBJ1-6, the complete variable domain reads GAGVSQSPSNKVTEKGKDVELRCDPISGHTALYWYRQSLGQGLEFLIYFQGNSAPDKSGLPSDRFSAERTGGSVSTLTIQRTQQEDSAVYLCASSLGPYNSPLHFGNGTRLTVT.

To note about this clonotype: The junction does not match germline at one end; this may be a read error. The chain combines TRBV12-3 or TRBV12-4 with TRBJ2-5; TRBD2 might be the D (7 bases). CDR3 size: 16 residues. The CDR3 spells CASRGRGGRAQDTQYF. The CDR3 bases are TGTGCCAGCAGGGGGCGCGGGGGCCGAGCCCAAGACACCCAGTACTTC.

This clonotype was found many times. This chain joins TRBV5-4 and TRBJ2-3, with 8 bases matching TRBD2. Trimming took 4 bases from V and 4 from J; bases not matched to a gene: 5. There are 14 residues in the CDR3. Germline loops: CDR1 SGHNT, CDR2 YYREEE (reference sequence). CDR3 bases: TGTGCCAGCAGCCCACGGGGGGGCTCAGATACGCAGTATTTT. Protein: CASSPRGGSDTQYF.